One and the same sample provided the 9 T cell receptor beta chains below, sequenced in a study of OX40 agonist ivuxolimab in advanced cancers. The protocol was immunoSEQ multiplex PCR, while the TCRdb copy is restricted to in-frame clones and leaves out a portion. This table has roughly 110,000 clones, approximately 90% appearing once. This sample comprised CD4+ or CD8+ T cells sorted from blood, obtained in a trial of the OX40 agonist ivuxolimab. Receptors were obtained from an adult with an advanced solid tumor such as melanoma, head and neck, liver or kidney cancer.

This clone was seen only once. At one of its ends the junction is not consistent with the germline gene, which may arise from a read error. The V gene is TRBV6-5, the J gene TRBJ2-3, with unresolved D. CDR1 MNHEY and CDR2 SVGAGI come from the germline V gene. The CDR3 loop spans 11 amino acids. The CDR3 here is CASTYTDTQYF. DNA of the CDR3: TGTGCCAGCACTTACACAGATACGCAGTATTTT.

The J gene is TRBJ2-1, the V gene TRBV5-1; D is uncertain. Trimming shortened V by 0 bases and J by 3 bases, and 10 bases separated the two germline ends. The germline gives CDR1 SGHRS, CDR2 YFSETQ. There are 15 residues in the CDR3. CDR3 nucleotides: TGCGCCAGCAGCTTGGGCGCTTGGAACTACAATGAGCAGTTCTTC. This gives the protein CASSLGAWNYNEQFF.

CDR3 DNA sequence: TGTGCCAGCAGCTTGGGTAGGGGTAACTATGGCTACACCTTC. As protein: CASSLGRGNYGYTF. V and J are TRBV5-4 and TRBJ1-2; TRBD1 might be the D (5 bases). The ends were cut back, 0 bases at V and 1 base at J, with 7 bases in the middle. CDR3 length: 14 residues. The germline V gene encodes CDR1 SGHNT and CDR2 YYREEE (reference sequence).

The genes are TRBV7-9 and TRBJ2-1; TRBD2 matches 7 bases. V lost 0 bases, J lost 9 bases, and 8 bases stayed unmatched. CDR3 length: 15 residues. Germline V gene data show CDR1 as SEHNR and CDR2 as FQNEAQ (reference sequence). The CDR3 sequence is CASSLALGGIVEQFF. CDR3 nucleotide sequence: TGTGCCAGCAGCTTAGCGTTGGGAGGGATAGTTGAGCAGTTCTTC.

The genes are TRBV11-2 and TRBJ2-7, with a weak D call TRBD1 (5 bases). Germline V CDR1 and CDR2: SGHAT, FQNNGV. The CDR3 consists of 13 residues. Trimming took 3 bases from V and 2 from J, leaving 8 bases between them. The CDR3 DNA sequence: TGTGCCAGCAGCTTTGGGGCTACCTACGAGCAGTACTTC. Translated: CASSFGATYEQYF.

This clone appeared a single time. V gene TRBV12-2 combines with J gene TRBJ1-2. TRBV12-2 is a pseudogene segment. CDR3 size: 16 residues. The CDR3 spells CASRTRRPGMTYGYTF. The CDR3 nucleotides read TGTGCAAGTCGCACGCGTCGACCCGGGATGACATATGGCTACACCTTC.

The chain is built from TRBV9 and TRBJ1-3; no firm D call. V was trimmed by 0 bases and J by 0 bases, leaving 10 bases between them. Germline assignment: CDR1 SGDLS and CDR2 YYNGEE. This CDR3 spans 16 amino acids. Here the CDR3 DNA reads TGTGCCAGCAGCGTAGCTAAGGGCTCCTCTGGAAACACCATATATTTT. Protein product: CASSVAKGSSGNTIYF.

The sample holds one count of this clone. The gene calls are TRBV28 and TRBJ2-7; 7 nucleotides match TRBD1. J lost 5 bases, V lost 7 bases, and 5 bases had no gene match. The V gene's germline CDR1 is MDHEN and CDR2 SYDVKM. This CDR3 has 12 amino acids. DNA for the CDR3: TGTGCCAGCACAGGGACAGTACACGAGCAGTACTTC. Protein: CASTGTVHEQYF.

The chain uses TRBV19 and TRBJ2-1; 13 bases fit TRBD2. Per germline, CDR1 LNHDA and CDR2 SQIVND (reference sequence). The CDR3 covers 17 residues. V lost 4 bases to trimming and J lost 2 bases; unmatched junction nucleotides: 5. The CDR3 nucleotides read TGTGCCAGTAGTACTCGGACTAGCGGGAGCCCCTACAATGAGCAGTTCTTC. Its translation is CASSTRTSGSPYNEQFF.